The rows below give T cell receptor beta chains drawn from one sample of a study of OX40 agonist ivuxolimab in advanced cancers. Generated by immunoSEQ multiplex PCR, the TCRdb table keeps only in-frame clones and is missing some. In the table there are about 42,000 clones, 75% to 90% of which are singletons. The specimen comprised CD4+ or CD8+ T cells sorted from blood, sampled in a trial of the OX40 agonist ivuxolimab. Receptor source: an adult with an advanced solid tumor such as melanoma, head and neck, liver or kidney cancer. The CDR3 runs from the conserved cysteine through the conserved F or W. D genes are given only for firm matches. Size values are once, few and many counts, or a class for expanded clones, and some rows have none.

D gene,J gene,clone size,V gene,CDR3 DNA,CDR3 protein
-,TRBJ1-1,few,TRBV6-1,TGTGCCACCAGGAACACTGAAGCTTTCTTT,CATRNTEAFF
-,TRBJ2-1,-,TRBV4-1,TGCGCCAGCAGCCAAGATTACCACAATGAGCAGTTCTTC,CASSQDYHNEQFF
-,TRBJ2-7,-,TRBV29-1,TGCAGCGTTTACTCAGGCGAACGCTCCTACGAGCAGTACTTC,CSVYSGERSYEQYF
TRBD2,TRBJ2-7,-,TRBV7-8,TGTGCCAGCAGCTTAGCCACTAGCGACTCCTACGAGCAGTACTTC,CASSLATSDSYEQYF
-,TRBJ2-7,once,TRBV9,TGTGCCAGCAGCGCTGGTGCGGGGCCTACCTACGAGCAGTACTTC,CASSAGAGPTYEQYF
TRBD1,TRBJ1-5,once,TRBV5-6,TGTGCCAGCAGCTTTGGGACAGTCATGCCCCAGCATTTT,CASSFGTVMPQHF
TRBD1,TRBJ2-1,-,TRBV6-5,TGTGCCAGCAGCTCTAAGGGACAGGGGGCCCCACAGTTCTTC,CASSSKGQGAPQFF
-,TRBJ2-7,-,TRBV2,TGTGCCAGCAGTAGTAGACCCGTCACCTACGAGCAGTACTTC,CASSSRPVTYEQYF
TRBD1,TRBJ2-7,medium-sized,TRBV5-4,TGTGCCAGCAGTTCCCGGGACAGACCTTCCTACGAGCAGTACTTC,CASSSRDRPSYEQYF
-,TRBJ1-2,-,TRBV10-2,TGCGCCAGCAGTGAGTTTGGTAACTATGGCTACACCTTC,CASSEFGNYGYTF
-,TRBJ2-5,-,TRBV5-6,TGTGCCAGCAGCCGACCAATGCAAGAGACCCAGTACTTC,CASSRPMQETQYF
TRBD2,TRBJ2-7,-,TRBV6-5,TGTGCCACCACCCTGGGACTAGCGGGAGCGGAGCAGTACTTC,CATTLGLAGAEQYF
-,TRBJ1-4,medium-sized,TRBV27,TGTGCCAGCAGTTTATTCGCAGGGAATGAAAAACTGTTTTTT,CASSLFAGNEKLFF
TRBD1,TRBJ1-3,-,TRBV15,TGTGCCACCAGCAGAGAGTGGGCAGGGGGTCACTCTGGAAACACCATATATTTT,CATSREWAGGHSGNTIYF
-,TRBJ2-1,once,TRBV5-1,TGCGCCAGCAGCGCAGGGAGCTATGAGCAGTTCTTC,CASSAGSYEQFF
TRBD1,TRBJ2-7,-,TRBV4-1,TGCGCCAGCAGCCAATCCGGGACAGGGGCGTACGAGCAGTACTTC,CASSQSGTGAYEQYF
-,TRBJ1-2,-,TRBV15,TGTGCCACCAGCAGCCCACAGGGACACTCAATGGCTACTGTGACGCGCACCTTC,CATSSPQGHSMATVTRTF
TRBD2,TRBJ2-3,-,TRBV7-3,TGTGCCAGCAGCCGGCGAAGCGGGGGCATCACAGATACGCAGTATTTT,CASSRRSGGITDTQYF
TRBD1,TRBJ2-3,few,TRBV5-1,TGCGCCAGCAGTCCCGACAGGGGGTTAATTACAGATACGCAGTATTTT,CASSPDRGLITDTQYF
-,TRBJ2-7,-,TRBV5-6,TGTGCCAGCAGCTTGGGCCGTGGGGACGAGCAGTACTTC,CASSLGRGDEQYF
TRBD1,TRBJ1-2,-,TRBV25-1,TGTGCCAGCAGTGCCACAGGGGCTCTATATGGCTACACCTTC,CASSATGALYGYTF
-,TRBJ1-5,few,TRBV4-1,TGCGCCAGCAGCCGGGGGCTGGGCAATCAGCCCCAGCATTTT,CASSRGLGNQPQHF
TRBD2,TRBJ2-1,-,TRBV13,TGTGCCAGCGGGACTAGCGGTCCAAATGAGCAGTTCTTC,CASGTSGPNEQFF
-,TRBJ2-7,-,TRBV10-3,TGTGCCATCCAGCAAGGGGGTGCCTACGAGCAGTACTTC,CAIQQGGAYEQYF
-,TRBJ2-7,once,TRBV27,TGTGCCACCTCCGAACTACCTTTCTACGAGCAGTACTTC,CATSELPFYEQYF
-,TRBJ2-1,once,TRBV5-5,TGTGCCAGCAGCTTGGAGTCGGGGGGCGCCTACAATGAGCAGTTCTTC,CASSLESGGAYNEQFF
TRBD2,TRBJ2-7,once,TRBV7-6,TGTGCCAGCAGCCCCCAGACGGGGGGGCCTTCCCACGAGCAGTACTTC,CASSPQTGGPSHEQYF
-,TRBJ2-1,-,TRBV15,TGTGCCACCAGCAGAGATGGGGCAGCAGGTAATGAGCAGTTCTTC,CATSRDGAAGNEQFF
-,TRBJ2-3,-,TRBV7-9,TGTGCCAGCAGCTTAAGACAAGGAGTAATAGAAGATACGCAGTATTTT,CASSLRQGVIEDTQYF
-,TRBJ1-1,few,TRBV5-8,TGTGCCAGCAGCCAAGGGACGGGTCAAAACACTGAAGCTTTCTTT,CASSQGTGQNTEAFF
-,TRBJ2-2,-,TRBV4-1,TGCGCCAGCAGCCTGGCACAGGGATCCCCGAACACCGGGGAGCTGTTTTTT,CASSLAQGSPNTGELFF
-,TRBJ1-1,-,TRBV6-1,TGTGCCAGCATCGGACAGCCAGATTTGAACACTGAAGCTTTCTTT,CASIGQPDLNTEAFF
TRBD2,TRBJ2-1,few,TRBV6-1,TGTGCCAGCAGTGACCTTTTAGCGGGGATAAGCTCCTACAATGAGCAGTTCTTC,CASSDLLAGISSYNEQFF
TRBD1,TRBJ1-1,-,TRBV30,TGTGCCTGGAGTGGGAGGGGGCGCTACACTGAAGCTTTCTTT,CAWSGRGRYTEAFF
-,TRBJ2-7,-,TRBV28,TGTGCCAGCAGCCCCCGTTCTCCCTACGAGCAGTACTTC,CASSPRSPYEQYF
TRBD1,TRBJ2-2,-,TRBV7-9,TGTGCCAGCAGCTTAGAGGGGGCCGTTAACGGGGAGCTGTTTTTT,CASSLEGAVNGELFF
-,TRBJ1-1,-,TRBV11-2,TGTGCCAGCAGCTTAGGAGGCTGGGGTGAAGCTTTCTTT,CASSLGGWGEAFF
TRBD1,TRBJ1-5,-,TRBV7-6,TGTGCCGCCGAGACAGGGGGCGGGCAGCCCCAGCATTTT,CAAETGGGQPQHF
-,TRBJ1-1,-,TRBV5-1,TGCGCCAGCAGCTTTGGGATGCCCTGGGGACCCACTGAAGCTTTCTTT,CASSFGMPWGPTEAFF
-,TRBJ1-1,-,TRBV7-9,TGTGCCAGCAGCTTACCAGGACAGTTTGAAGCTTTCTTT,CASSLPGQFEAFF